This passage covers 21 T cell receptor beta chains from one sample sequenced in a study of blood T cell repertoires in COVID-19. The data were produced by immunoSEQ multiplex PCR, yet TCRdb's version contains in-frame clones alone and is incomplete. The sample lists about 100,000 clones; around 87% were seen once. Sequencing was performed on peripheral blood. These receptor sequences come from a human donor in a cohort sampled during active COVID-19.

The chain links TRBV27 to TRBJ2-1, with 7 nucleotides matching TRBD1. The J segment lost 7 bases and the V segment lost 3 bases, leaving 3 bases of the junction unmatched. CDR1 and CDR2 (germline): MNHEY, SMNVEV (reference sequence). This CDR3 contains 13 residues. For the CDR3, the DNA is TGTGCCAGCAGTTTCCTGACAGGGAATGAGCAGTTCTTC. It translates to CASSFLTGNEQFF.

The chain has TRBV28 and TRBJ1-5; D is possibly TRBD1 (6 bases). Germline V gene data show CDR1 as MDHEN and CDR2 as SYDVKM. Trimming took 6 bases from V and 3 from J, leaving 12 bases between them. This CDR3 is 14 amino acids long. The chain's CDR3 is CASRMGASNQPQHF. The CDR3 DNA reads TGTGCCAGCAGGATGGGGGCTTCCAATCAGCCCCAGCATTTT. The full variable domain, rest sourced from reference TRBV28 and TRBJ1-5, is DVKVTQSSRYLVKRTGEKVFLECVQDMDHENMFWYRQDPGLGLRLIYFSYDVKMKEKGDIPEGYSVSREKKERFSLILESASTNQTSMYLCASRMGASNQPQHFGDGTRLSIL.

The CDR3 here is CASSRGGQGLNSYGYTF. The CDR3 DNA sequence: TGTGCCAGCAGCCGAGGGGGACAGGGCCTGAACAGCTATGGCTACACCTTC. The chain has TRBV3-1 (or the pseudogene TRBV3-2) and TRBJ1-2, with 9 bases lining up with TRBD1. The V gene's germline CDR1 is LGHDT and CDR2 YNNKEL (reference sequence). With 4 bases clipped from V and 4 bases from J, the junction kept 13 bases outside the gene matches. This CDR3 region has 17 residues.

In this sample, this clone turned up once. V and J are TRBV5-1 and TRBJ2-3; possibly TRBD2 for D (6 bases). Germline V gives CDR1 SGHRS, CDR2 YFSETQ. CDR3 size: 14 residues. The V end lost 4 bases, the J end lost 6 bases, and 15 bases lay between the germline ends. The CDR3 protein is CASSPRTRGDTQYF. The DNA of the CDR3 is TGCGCCAGCAGCCCCCGCACCCGGGGGGATACGCAGTATTTT. Drawing the rest from reference TRBV5-1 and TRBJ2-3, the complete variable domain is KAGVTQTPRYLIKTRGQQVTLSCSPISGHRSVSWYQQTPGQGLQFLFEYFSETQRNKGNFPGRFSGRQFSNSRSEMNVSTLELGDSALYLCASSPRTRGDTQYFGPGTRLTVL.

This clone was seen only a few times. The chain employs TRBV11-2 and TRBJ2-2, with a tentative D call TRBD2 (5 bases). The CDR3 has 15 residues. Germline V gene lookup returns CDR1 SGHAT and CDR2 FQNNGV. V was trimmed by 4 bases and J by 6 bases, leaving 15 bases between them. The CDR3 DNA follows: TGTGCCAGCAGCTCTAGCATATCTGGGGCCGGGGAGCTGTTTTTT. The encoded protein is CASSSSISGAGELFF.

The chain recombines TRBV27 with TRBJ1-5; 8 positions match TRBD1. Germline V gene data show CDR1 as MNHEY and CDR2 as SMNVEV (reference sequence). The CDR3 runs to 15 residues. The V gene end was trimmed by 3 bases and the J gene end by 5 bases; junction bases not matched to a gene: 6. The CDR3 sequence: CASSFGAGGYQPQHF. The CDR3 DNA follows: TGTGCCAGCAGTTTCGGGGCAGGGGGCTATCAGCCCCAGCATTTT.

In this sample, this clone turned up a few times. The chain recombines TRBV6-1 with TRBJ1-5; maybe TRBD1 (5 bases). V shed 0 bases and J shed 6 bases, with 18 bases lying between them. This CDR3 contains 17 residues. Germline CDR1 MNHNS, CDR2 SASEGT. The CDR3 DNA reads TGTGCCAGCAGTGAAGCGTTGTTGTCCAGGGCCGGTCAGCCCCAGCATTTT. Its protein is CASSEALLSRAGQPQHF.

The genes are TRBV4-1 and TRBJ2-1, with TRBD1 matching over 8 bases. The V gene's germline CDR1 is MGHRA and CDR2 YSYEKL. Trimming cost V 3 bases and J 12 bases; bases outside gene matches: 4. The CDR3 is 12 residues long. The CDR3, as DNA: TGCGCCAGCAGCCACCGCGGGACAGGGCAGTTCTTC. Translated, it gives CASSHRGTGQFF.

This clone was found once. The chain carries TRBV7-3 and TRBJ2-1, with 13 positions matching TRBD2. V dropped 5 bases and J dropped 7; count of bases not matched to a gene: 8. The length of the CDR3 is 16 residues. The germline CDR1 and CDR2 sequences are SGHTA and FQGTGA. In DNA, the CDR3 is TGTGCCAGCAGCCCCTTACTAGCGGGAGGGTGGAATGAGCAGTTCTTC. This encodes CASSPLLAGGWNEQFF.

The rearrangement joins TRBV7-3 to TRBJ2-4, with 10 bases identical to TRBD2. The V gene's germline CDR1 is SGHTA and CDR2 FQGTGA. J lost 4 bases, V lost 5 bases, and 2 bases had no gene match. There are 14 residues in the CDR3. CDR3 in amino acids: CASSGLAEKNIQYF. CDR3 DNA: TGTGCCAGCAGCGGACTAGCGGAAAAAAACATTCAGTACTTC.

This rearrangement joins TRBV2 to TRBJ2-1; D is ambiguous. This CDR3 contains 14 residues. From germline, CDR1 is SNHLY and CDR2 FYNNEI. The V end lost 4 bases, the J end lost 8 bases, and 15 bases lay between the germline ends. The CDR3 reads CASSVEVGSDEQFF. For the CDR3, the DNA is TGTGCCAGCAGTGTTGAGGTTGGATCGGATGAGCAGTTCTTC.

This chain uses TRBV6-6 with TRBJ1-2, with 7 bases matching TRBD1. This CDR3 comprises 14 residues. Trimming at V came to 7 bases and at J to 1 base, leaving 6 bases not matched to a gene. CDR1 and CDR2 from the germline V gene are MNHNY and SVGAGI (reference sequence). CDR3: CASTTGADNYGYTF. The CDR3 DNA reads as TGTGCCAGCACCACAGGGGCGGATAACTATGGCTACACCTTC.

The chain is built from TRBV9 and TRBJ1-1, with TRBD1 as a possible D gene (6 bases). CDR1 is SGDLS and CDR2 is YYNGEE in the germline V gene. The CDR3 totals 14 residues. V lost 4 bases and J lost 1, with 11 bases in between. The CDR3 spells CASSSGHGNTEAFF. The CDR3 nucleotides are TGTGCCAGCAGCTCGGGACACGGGAACACTGAAGCTTTCTTT.

V is TRBV9 and J is TRBJ2-3; 7 positions agree with TRBD2. The V gene end was trimmed by 3 bases and the J gene end by 4 bases; junction bases not matched to a gene: 11. The length of the CDR3 is 16 residues. Germline V gene data show CDR1 as SGDLS and CDR2 as YYNGEE. The CDR3 coding sequence is TGTGCCAGCAGCGCCTGGGGGGGAGAGGGGTCAGATACGCAGTATTTT. Translated: CASSAWGGEGSDTQYF.

The V gene is TRBV9, the J gene TRBJ2-5; 9 bases are a match to TRBD2. The CDR3 length is 15 residues. Germline V gives CDR1 SGDLS, CDR2 YYNGEE. V trimming: 0 bases; J trimming: 5 bases; junction bases outside the gene matches: 5. CDR3 DNA sequence: TGTGCCAGCAGCGTAGGCCCTAGCGGGATCGAGACCCAGTACTTC. Translated: CASSVGPSGIETQYF.

This sequence joins TRBV19 and TRBJ2-1, with D perhaps TRBD2 (5 bases). The germline CDR1 and CDR2 sequences are LNHDA and SQIVND (reference sequence). V lost 9 bases, J lost 5 bases, and 20 bases lay in between. CDR3 size: 15 residues. The CDR3 is CASALRDRGNNEQFF. For the CDR3, the DNA is TGTGCCAGCGCTCTTCGGGATCGGGGAAACAATGAGCAGTTCTTC.

The chain couples TRBV29-1 to TRBJ2-4, with a possible D match to TRBD1 (6 bases). The CDR3 consists of 13 residues. CDR1 is SQVTM and CDR2 is ANQGSEA in the germline V gene. With 4 bases removed from V and 5 bases from J, the gap between germline ends came to 12 bases. The CDR3 is CSVGKQGENIQYF. CDR3 sequence (DNA): TGCAGCGTTGGGAAACAGGGTGAAAACATTCAGTACTTC.

The V call is TRBV11-2, the J call TRBJ2-7; 8 nucleotides align to TRBD1. CDR3 size: 18 residues. V lost 0 bases and J lost 2; bases outside the gene matches: 12. In germline, CDR1 is SGHAT, CDR2 FQNNGV. CDR3 bases: TGTGCCAGCAGCTTAGACAGGGGGCGAGGGGTTAGGACCTACGAGCAGTACTTC. This codes for CASSLDRGRGVRTYEQYF.

V gene TRBV5-5 combines with J gene TRBJ1-2; possibly TRBD1 for D (5 bases). Trimming stripped 1 base from V and 4 bases from J, with 8 bases between. CDR1 and CDR2 from the germline V gene are SGHKS and YYEKEE (reference sequence). The CDR3 is 13 amino acids. This chain's CDR3 is CASSLKDTYGYTF. The CDR3, as DNA: TGTGCCAGCAGCTTGAAGGACACCTATGGCTACACCTTC.

The chain carries TRBV4-1 and TRBJ2-1; TRBD1 matches 7 bases. CDR1 is MGHRA, CDR2 YSYEKL, per germline. After removal of 2 bases from V and 0 bases from J, the junction contained 16 bases not matched to a gene. The CDR3 has 20 residues. In DNA, the CDR3 is TGCGCCAGCAGCCAAATCTCGGTCATACGCCGGGACAGCTCCTACAATGAGCAGTTCTTC. Translation: CASSQISVIRRDSSYNEQFF.

The chain combines TRBV10-3 with TRBJ2-3; D is possibly TRBD1 (6 bases). The CDR3 loop spans 15 amino acids. V gave up 8 bases and J gave up 2 bases, with 17 bases separating them. Germline V gene sequence: CDR1 ENHRY, CDR2 SYGVKD. The CDR3: CAIRSSDSNTDTQYF. CDR3 nucleotides: TGTGCCATCCGATCTTCGGACAGCAACACAGATACGCAGTATTTT.